This is a list of T cell receptor beta chains from one sample in a study of technical replicates of blood from several donors. Using immunoSEQ multiplex PCR, the repertoire was profiled, and TCRdb retains in-frame clones only, with some absent. The sample lists roughly 76,000 clones, 90% to 95% occurring once. The sequencing sample was made of T cells isolated from PBMCs. The source is a human donor in good health. The conserved cysteine and the conserved F or W are not part of the CDR3 here. D genes are given only for firm matches.

d_call j_call v_call cdr3_aa
. TRBJ1-1 TRBV19 ASSILTVNTEAF
TRBD1 TRBJ2-3 TRBV19 ASSIGQGAQMTDTQY
. TRBJ2-7 TRBV13 ASSLVSPYGRITYEQY
. TRBJ1-5 TRBV9 ASINSQAQPQH
TRBD1 TRBJ2-1 TRBV7-9 ASSPVAGTGPYNEQF
TRBD1 TRBJ2-3 TRBV27 ASSWTGGDTQY
TRBD2 TRBJ2-3 TRBV10-1 ARQAPERENSLSTDTQY
. TRBJ2-5 TRBV28 ASSLLNKEETQY
. TRBJ1-1 TRBV27 ASSLSWTANTEAF
TRBD1 TRBJ2-1 TRBV7-9 ASSLTQGVGPYNEQF
TRBD1 TRBJ1-4 TRBV19 ASRKGWTGFEKLF
. TRBJ1-1 TRBV25-1 ASSGPGQITEAF
TRBD1 TRBJ1-5 TRBV4-2 ASSQGTGEGYNQPQH
. TRBJ2-5 TRBV5-4 ASSWGDKETQY
TRBD2 TRBJ2-3 TRBV4-1 ASSHLLSSGRVDTQY
. TRBJ2-5 TRBV7-2 ASSLVTGTSETQY
. TRBJ1-2 TRBV7-9 ASSSGGGDGYT
. TRBJ1-2 TRBV28 ASSFYNSGGYT
. TRBJ2-3 TRBV7-2 ASRQGPSRGTDTQY
. TRBJ1-1 TRBV28 ASRSKPYTEAF
TRBD1 TRBJ2-7 TRBV29-1 SVWTGIAEQY
TRBD2 TRBJ2-1 TRBV11-2 ASSSQLAGKNEQF
TRBD1 TRBJ2-7 TRBV28 ATGGQYEQY
TRBD1 TRBJ1-5 TRBV5-6 ASSLGTGLPDQPQH
. TRBJ2-7 TRBV5-1 ASSNQPGHNYEQY
. TRBJ2-7 TRBV5-1 ASSTRTGTYEQY
. TRBJ1-1 TRBV7-2 ASSLGAMNTEAF
. TRBJ2-7 TRBV29-1 SVENIGEQY
. TRBJ1-4 TRBV5-6 ASSSRHVIEVEKLF
. TRBJ2-1 TRBV5-6 ASSLEFPSSYNEQF
. TRBJ1-5 TRBV30 AWSDQTGPQH
. TRBJ2-7 TRBV4-1 ASSLGRGYEQY
TRBD2 TRBJ2-7 TRBV2 ASKVTSGSFYEQY
TRBD2 TRBJ2-5 TRBV10-1 ASSPTSGRAVTQY
. TRBJ2-2 TRBV9 ASSVDGTGELF
TRBD2 TRBJ2-1 TRBV4-3 ASSQGFSGSDEQF
. TRBJ2-3 TRBV15 ATSSSLGPGRDTQY
TRBD1 TRBJ2-7 TRBV4-2 ASSPHGQGLEQY
TRBD2 TRBJ2-3 TRBV5-4 ASSAKLAGSTDTQY
. TRBJ1-4 TRBV5-6 ASSLFIGGGAPNEKLF
. TRBJ2-7 TRBV11-2 ASSSTRYEQY
. TRBJ2-7 TRBV7-2 ASSLVLAIYEQY
. TRBJ2-7 TRBV5-1 ASSLTPSYEQY
. TRBJ1-1 TRBV18 ASSPRFSGHKNTEAF
TRBD2 TRBJ2-7 TRBV10-3 AISDLAGGSYEQY
. TRBJ1-2 TRBV30 AWSLAVYGYT
. TRBJ1-5 TRBV4-2 ASSQAVYSNQPQH
. TRBJ2-1 TRBV5-6 ASSRGLNNEQF
. TRBJ1-1 TRBV6-5 ASSFSRGEAF
TRBD1 TRBJ1-4 TRBV6-1 ASSRDRKLF